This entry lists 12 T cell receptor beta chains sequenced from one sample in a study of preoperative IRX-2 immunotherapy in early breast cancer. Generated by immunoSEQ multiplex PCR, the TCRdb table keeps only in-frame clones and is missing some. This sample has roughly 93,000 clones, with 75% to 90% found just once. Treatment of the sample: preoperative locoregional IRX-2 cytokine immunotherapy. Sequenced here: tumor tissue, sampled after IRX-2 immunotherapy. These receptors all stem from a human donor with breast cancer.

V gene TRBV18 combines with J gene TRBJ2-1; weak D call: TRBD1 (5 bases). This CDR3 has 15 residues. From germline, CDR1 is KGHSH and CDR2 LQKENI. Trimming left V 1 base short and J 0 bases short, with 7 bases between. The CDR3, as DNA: TGTGCCAGCTCACCACAGGGGAACTCCTACAATGAGCAGTTCTTC. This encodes CASSPQGNSYNEQFF.

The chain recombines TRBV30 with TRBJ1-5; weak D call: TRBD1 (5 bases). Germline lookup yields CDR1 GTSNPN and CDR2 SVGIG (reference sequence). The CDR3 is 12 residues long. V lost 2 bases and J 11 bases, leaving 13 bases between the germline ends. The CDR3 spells CAWSLGRDSQHF. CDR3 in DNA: TGTGCCTGGAGTCTGGGCCGGGACTCCCAGCATTTT.

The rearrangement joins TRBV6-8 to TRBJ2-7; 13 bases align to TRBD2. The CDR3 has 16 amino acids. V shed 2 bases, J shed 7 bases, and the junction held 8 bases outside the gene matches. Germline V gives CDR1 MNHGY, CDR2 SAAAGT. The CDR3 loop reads CASSYNRLAGGGEQYF. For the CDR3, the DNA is TGTGCCAGCAGTTACAACCGACTAGCGGGAGGAGGTGAGCAGTACTTC.

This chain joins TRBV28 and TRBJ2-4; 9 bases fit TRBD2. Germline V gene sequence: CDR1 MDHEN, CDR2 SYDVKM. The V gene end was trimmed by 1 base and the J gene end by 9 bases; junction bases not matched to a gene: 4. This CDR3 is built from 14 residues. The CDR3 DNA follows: TGTGCCAGCAGTTTATTAGCGGGAGCGGGCATTCAGTACTTC. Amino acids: CASSLLAGAGIQYF.

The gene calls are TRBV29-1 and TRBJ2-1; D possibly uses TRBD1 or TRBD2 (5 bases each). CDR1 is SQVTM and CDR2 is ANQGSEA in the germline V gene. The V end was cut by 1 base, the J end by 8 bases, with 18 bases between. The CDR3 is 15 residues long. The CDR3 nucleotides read TGCAGCGTTGAAGGTGGGACGAGGGGCGGCTATGAGCAGTTCTTC. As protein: CSVEGGTRGGYEQFF.

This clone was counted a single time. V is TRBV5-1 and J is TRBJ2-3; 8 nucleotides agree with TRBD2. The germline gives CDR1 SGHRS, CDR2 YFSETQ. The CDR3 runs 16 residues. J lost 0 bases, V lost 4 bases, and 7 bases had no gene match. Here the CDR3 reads CASSSDLAGSTDTQYF. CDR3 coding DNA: TGCGCCAGCAGCAGCGATCTAGCGGGTAGCACAGATACGCAGTATTTT.

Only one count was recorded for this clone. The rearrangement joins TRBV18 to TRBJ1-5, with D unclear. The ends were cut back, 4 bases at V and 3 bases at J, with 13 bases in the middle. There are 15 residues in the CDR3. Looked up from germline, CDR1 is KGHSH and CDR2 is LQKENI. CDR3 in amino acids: CASSQRFGSNQPQHF. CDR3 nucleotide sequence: TGTGCCAGCTCACAACGTTTTGGATCCAATCAGCCCCAGCATTTT.

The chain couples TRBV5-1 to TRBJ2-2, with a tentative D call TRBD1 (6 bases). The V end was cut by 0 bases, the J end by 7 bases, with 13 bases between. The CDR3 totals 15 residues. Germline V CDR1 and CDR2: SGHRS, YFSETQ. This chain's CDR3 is CASSLGDILNGELFF. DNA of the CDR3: TGCGCCAGCAGCTTGGGGGACATTCTCAACGGGGAGCTGTTTTTT.

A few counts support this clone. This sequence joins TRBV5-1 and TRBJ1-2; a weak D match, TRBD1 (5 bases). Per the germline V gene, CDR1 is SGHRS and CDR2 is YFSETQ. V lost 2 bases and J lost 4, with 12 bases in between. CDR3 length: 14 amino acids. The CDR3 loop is CASSFGEGPYGYTF. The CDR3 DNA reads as TGCGCCAGCAGCTTCGGGGAGGGGCCCTATGGCTACACCTTC.

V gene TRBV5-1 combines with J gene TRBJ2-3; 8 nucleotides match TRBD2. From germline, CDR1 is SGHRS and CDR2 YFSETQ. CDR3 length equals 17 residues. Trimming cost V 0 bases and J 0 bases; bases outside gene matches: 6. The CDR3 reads CASSLGLASLSTDTQYF. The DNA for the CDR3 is TGCGCCAGCAGCTTGGGACTAGCGAGTCTTAGCACAGATACGCAGTATTTT.

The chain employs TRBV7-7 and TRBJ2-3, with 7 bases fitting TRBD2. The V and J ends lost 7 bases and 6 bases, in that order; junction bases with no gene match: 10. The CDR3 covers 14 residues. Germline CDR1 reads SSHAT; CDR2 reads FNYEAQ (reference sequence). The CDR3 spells CASIPSWGGDTQYF. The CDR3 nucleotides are TGTGCCAGCATCCCGAGCTGGGGAGGGGATACGCAGTATTTT.

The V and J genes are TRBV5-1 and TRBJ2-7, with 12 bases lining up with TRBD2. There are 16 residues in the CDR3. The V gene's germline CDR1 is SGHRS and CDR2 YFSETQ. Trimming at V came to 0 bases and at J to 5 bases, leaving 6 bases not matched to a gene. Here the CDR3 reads CASSLGLAGAGNEQYF. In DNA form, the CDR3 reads TGCGCCAGCAGCTTGGGACTAGCGGGAGCAGGCAACGAGCAGTACTTC.